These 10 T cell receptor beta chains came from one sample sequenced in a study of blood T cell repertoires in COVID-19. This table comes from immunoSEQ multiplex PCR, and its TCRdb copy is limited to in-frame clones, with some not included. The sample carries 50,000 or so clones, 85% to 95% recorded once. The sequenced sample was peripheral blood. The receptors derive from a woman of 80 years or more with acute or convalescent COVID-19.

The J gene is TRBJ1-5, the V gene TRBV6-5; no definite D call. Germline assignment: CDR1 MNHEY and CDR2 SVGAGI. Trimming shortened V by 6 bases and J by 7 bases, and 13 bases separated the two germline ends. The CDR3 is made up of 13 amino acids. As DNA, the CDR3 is TGTGCCAGCAGGGCCCCTGTGGAGCAGCCCCAGCATTTT. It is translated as CASRAPVEQPQHF.

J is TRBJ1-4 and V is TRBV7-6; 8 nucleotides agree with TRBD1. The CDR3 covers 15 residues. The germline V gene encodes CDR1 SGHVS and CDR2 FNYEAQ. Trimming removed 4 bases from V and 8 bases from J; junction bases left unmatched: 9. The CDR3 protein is CASSSRTGYGEKLFF. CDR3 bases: TGTGCCAGCAGCTCAAGGACAGGGTACGGAGAAAAACTGTTTTTT.

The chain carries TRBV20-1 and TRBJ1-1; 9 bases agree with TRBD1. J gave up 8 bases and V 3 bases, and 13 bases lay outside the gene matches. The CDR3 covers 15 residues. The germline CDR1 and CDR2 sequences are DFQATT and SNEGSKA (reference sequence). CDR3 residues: CSASPTGGALREAFF. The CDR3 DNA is TGCAGTGCTAGTCCGACAGGGGGTGCCCTACGAGAAGCTTTCTTT.

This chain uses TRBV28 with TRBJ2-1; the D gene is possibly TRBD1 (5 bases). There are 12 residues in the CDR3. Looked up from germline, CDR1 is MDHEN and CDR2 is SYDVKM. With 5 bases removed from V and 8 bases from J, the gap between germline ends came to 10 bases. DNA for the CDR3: TGTGCCAGCAGTCCAAGGGGTGATGAGCAGTTCTTC. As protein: CASSPRGDEQFF. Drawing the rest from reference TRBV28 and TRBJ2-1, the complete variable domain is DVKVTQSSRYLVKRTGEKVFLECVQDMDHENMFWYRQDPGLGLRLIYFSYDVKMKEKGDIPEGYSVSREKKERFSLILESASTNQTSMYLCASSPRGDEQFFGPGTRLTVL.

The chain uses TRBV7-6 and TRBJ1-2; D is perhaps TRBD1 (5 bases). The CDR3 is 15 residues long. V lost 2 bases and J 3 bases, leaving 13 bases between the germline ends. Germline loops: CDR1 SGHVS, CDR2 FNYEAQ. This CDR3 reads CASSLSLGGDYGYTF. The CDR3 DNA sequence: TGTGCCAGCAGCTTAAGTCTCGGGGGGGACTATGGCTACACCTTC.

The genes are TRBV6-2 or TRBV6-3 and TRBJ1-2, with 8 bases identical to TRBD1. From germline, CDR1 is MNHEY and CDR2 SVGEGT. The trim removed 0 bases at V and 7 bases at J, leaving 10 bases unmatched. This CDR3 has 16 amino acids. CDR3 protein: CASSYSSAGGGGGYTF. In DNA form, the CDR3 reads TGTGCCAGCAGTTACTCGTCGGCAGGGGGCGGAGGTGGCTACACCTTC.

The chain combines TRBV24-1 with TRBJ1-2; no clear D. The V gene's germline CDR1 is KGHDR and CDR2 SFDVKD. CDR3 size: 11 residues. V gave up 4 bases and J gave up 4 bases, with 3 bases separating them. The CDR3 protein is CATSDIYGYTF. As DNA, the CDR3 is TGTGCCACCAGTGACATCTATGGCTACACCTTC.

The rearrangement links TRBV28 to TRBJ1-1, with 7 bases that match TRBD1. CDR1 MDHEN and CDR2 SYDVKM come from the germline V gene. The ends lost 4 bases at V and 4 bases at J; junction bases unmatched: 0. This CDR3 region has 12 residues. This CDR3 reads CASSSGGTEAFF. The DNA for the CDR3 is TGTGCCAGCAGTTCAGGGGGCACTGAAGCTTTCTTT.

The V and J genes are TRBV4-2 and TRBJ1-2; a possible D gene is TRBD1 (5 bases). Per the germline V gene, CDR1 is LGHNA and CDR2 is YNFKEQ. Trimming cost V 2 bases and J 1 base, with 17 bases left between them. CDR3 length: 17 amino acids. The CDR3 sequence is CASSQTWGGDLNYGYTF. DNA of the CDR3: TGTGCCAGCAGCCAAACATGGGGGGGGGACCTTAACTATGGCTACACCTTC.

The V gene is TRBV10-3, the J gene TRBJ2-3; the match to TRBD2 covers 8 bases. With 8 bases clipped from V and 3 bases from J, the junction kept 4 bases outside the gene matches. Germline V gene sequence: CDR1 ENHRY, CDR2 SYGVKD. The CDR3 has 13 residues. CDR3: CAIGSSGTDTQYF. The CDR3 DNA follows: TGTGCCATCGGCTCTAGCGGGACAGATACGCAGTATTTT.